The source of this T cell receptor beta chain is a study of T cells after posttransplantation cyclophosphamide. This clone was counted a few times. Its target is not known. The CDR3 spans 13 residues. Germline V lookup: CDR1 SQVTM, CDR2 ANQGSEA. Trimming took off 4 bases at V and 12 bases at J, with 19 bases between the two ends. Only in-frame clones appear in the TCRdb table, and some are missing; sequencing was by immunoSEQ multiplex PCR. Of 3,000 to 4,000 clones in the sample, approximately 67% were seen once. Study results and limitations: Later post-transplant blood repertoires were often dominated by donor CD8+ memory clones. TRB clonality was highly associated with recipient CMV seropositivity and reactivation.

The sample consisted of memory CD8+ T cells sorted from blood. V gene TRBV29-1 combines with J gene TRBJ2-1; tentatively, D is TRBD2 (6 bases). The TCR comes from a man aged 25 to 45 in good health and a related stem cell transplant donor. CDR3 sequence reads: CSVGGDWGEWQFF. In DNA, the CDR3 is TGCAGCGTTGGTGGGGACTGGGGCGAGTGGCAGTTCTTC.